Given below is one TCR beta chain in context. During active infection, Seattle patients enrolled and were then monitored through disease. The data were obtained in a study of blood T cell repertoires in COVID-19. Study-level information: From the United States, Italy and Spain came samples of acute and convalescent COVID-19. T cells, B-cell-depleted T cells, or PBMCs supplied cDNA or gDNA.

Authors' processing steps: Estimation of nucleated cell counts was performed using reference gene primer amplification. Sequencing used immunoSEQ multiplex PCR; TCRdb keeps in-frame clones, though not all of them. D and trimming come from the DNA, and the V and J calls and clone size come from that table. The sample has hundreds of thousands of clones, approximately 88% seen once. The CDR3 runs 16 residues. Deletions cut 3 bases from V and 0 bases from J, with 11 bases between. Germline CDR1 and CDR2: KGHSH and LQKENI. This chain uses TRBV18 with TRBJ2-2; tentative D call: TRBD1 (6 bases). This TCR was sampled from a woman aged 25-40 years with COVID-19, enrolled during active disease. The source material was peripheral blood. The CDR3, as DNA: TGTGCCAGCTCACCTCAGGGGATGGCGAACACCGGGGAGCTGTTTTTT. Its translation is CASSPQGMANTGELFF.